Detailed here is one TCR beta chain. Its target is not known. This record belongs to a study of CD8 T cells in Susac syndrome. The CDR3 runs 10 residues. Trimming stripped 7 bases from V and 9 bases from J, with 7 bases between. Germline V gives CDR1 MNHEY, CDR2 SVGAGI. Study results and caveats: It was acknowledged in the study that its TCR sequencing and HLA analysis involved a relatively small number of individuals.

Random hexamers were used to reverse transcribe roughly 0.5 to 1 ug of RNA. The CDR3 of TCR beta was amplified by immunoSEQ multiplex PCR across 54 Vbeta and 13 Jbeta. TCRdb ran MiXCR on the immunoSEQ multiplex PCR reads and lists one entry per CDR3 protein. The data contain 130,000 to 150,000 distinct CDR3 sequences, nearly 95% of them seen just once; the ten biggest clones take up 0.25% to 0.3%. This TCR was recovered from a human donor in good health. The chain is built from TRBV6-5 and TRBJ2-1; D assignment may be TRBD1 or TRBD2 (5 bases each). The sequencing sample was made of CD8+ T cells from PBMCs. DNA of the CDR3: TGTGCCAGCATGAGGGGTGAGCAGTTCTTC. Its translation: CASMRGEQFF.